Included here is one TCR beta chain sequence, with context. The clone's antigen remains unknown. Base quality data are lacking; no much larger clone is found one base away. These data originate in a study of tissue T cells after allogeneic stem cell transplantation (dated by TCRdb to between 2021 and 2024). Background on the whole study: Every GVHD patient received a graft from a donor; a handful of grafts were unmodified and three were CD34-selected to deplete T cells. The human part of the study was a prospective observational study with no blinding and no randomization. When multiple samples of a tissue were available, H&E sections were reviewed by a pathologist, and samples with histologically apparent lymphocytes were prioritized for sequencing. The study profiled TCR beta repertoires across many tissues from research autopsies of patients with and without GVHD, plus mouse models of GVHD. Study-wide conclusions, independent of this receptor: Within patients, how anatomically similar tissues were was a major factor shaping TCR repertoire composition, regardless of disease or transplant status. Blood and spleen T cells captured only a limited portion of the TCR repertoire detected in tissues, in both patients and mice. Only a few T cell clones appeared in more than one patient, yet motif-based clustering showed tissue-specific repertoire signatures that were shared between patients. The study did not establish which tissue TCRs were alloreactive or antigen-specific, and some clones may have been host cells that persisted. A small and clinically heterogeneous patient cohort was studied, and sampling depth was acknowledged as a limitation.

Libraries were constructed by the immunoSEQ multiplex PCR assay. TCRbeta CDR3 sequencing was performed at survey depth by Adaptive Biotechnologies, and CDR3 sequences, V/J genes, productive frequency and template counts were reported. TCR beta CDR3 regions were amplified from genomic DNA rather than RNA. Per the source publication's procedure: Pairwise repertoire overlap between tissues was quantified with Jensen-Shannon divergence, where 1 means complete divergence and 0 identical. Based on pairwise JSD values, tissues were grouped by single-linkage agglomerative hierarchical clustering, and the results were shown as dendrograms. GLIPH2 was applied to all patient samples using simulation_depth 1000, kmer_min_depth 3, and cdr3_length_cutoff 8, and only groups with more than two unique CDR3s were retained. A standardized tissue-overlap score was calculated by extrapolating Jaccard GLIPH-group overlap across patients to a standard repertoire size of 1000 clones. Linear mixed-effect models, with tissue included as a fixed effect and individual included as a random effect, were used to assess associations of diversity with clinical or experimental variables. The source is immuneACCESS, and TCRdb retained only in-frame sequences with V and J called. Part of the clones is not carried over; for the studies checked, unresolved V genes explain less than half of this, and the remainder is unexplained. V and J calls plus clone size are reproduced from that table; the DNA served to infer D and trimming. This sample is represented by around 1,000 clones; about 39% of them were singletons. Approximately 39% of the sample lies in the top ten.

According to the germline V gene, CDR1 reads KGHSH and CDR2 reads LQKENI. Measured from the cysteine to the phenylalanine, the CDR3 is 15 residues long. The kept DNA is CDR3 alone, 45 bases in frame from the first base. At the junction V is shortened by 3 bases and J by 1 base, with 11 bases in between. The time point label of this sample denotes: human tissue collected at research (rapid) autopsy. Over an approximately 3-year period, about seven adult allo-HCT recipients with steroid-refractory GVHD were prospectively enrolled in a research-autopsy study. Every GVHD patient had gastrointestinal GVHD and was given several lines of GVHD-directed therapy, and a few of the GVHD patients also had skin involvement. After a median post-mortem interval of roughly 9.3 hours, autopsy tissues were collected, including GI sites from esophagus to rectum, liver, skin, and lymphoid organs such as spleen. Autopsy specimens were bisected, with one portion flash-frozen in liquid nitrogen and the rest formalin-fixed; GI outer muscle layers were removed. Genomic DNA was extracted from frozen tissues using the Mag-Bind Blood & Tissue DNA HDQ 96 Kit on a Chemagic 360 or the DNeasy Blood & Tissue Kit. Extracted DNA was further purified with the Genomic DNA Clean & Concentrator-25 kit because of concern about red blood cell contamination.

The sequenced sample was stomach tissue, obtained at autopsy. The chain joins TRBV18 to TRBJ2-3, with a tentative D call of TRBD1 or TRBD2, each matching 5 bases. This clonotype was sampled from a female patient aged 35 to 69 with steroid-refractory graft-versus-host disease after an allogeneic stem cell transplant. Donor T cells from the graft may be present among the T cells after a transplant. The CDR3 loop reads CASSPGTLGTDTQYF. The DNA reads TGTGCCAGCTCACCCGGGACGTTGGGCACAGATACGCAGTATTTT.